This TCR beta chain derives from a study of shared clonotypes between healthy human individuals. About the research overall: The cohort comprised a couple of women and three men. Their ages spanned 18 to 49 years. Study findings and constraints: Memory subsets had estimated richness that was generally smaller than that of naive subsets.

The data were produced by immunoSEQ multiplex PCR, yet TCRdb's version contains in-frame clones alone and is incomplete. Seen here are 2 million to 2.5 million clones, about 93% observed once, and the top ten hold 1.5% to 2%. CD45RO-negative cells were positively selected for CCR7, leaving out terminally differentiated effector memory CD45RA+ cells. With regard to this clone: Its specificity is unknown.

Germline V gives CDR1 PRHDT, CDR2 FYEKMQ (reference sequence). This CDR3 region has 14 residues. Trimming removed 5 bases from V and 8 bases from J, with 18 bases in between. V gene TRBV13 combines with J gene TRBJ1-1; D might be TRBD1 (6 bases). The sequencing sample was made of naive CD8+ T cells from PBMCs. This clonotype was sampled from a young man in good health. Some clones in this sample may be carry-over from other donors' samples. The CDR3 DNA is TGTGCCAGCAGCCACGGGAACAGGGAGGTAGAAGCTTTCTTT. It specifies CASSHGNREVEAFF.